This TCR beta chain appears in the sequencing data of a study of siplizumab effects on memory and regulatory T cells. General study points: Naive T cells, seemingly more diverse than memory cells, seemed major alloresponse contributors.

The CDR3 sequence is 15 residues long. Trimming shortened V by 4 bases and J by 4 bases, and 14 bases separated the two germline ends. Germline loops: CDR1 MNHEY, CDR2 SVGAGI. Measured with immunoSEQ multiplex PCR; TCRdb has only the in-frame clones, and not every one. This table holds about 72,000 clones, under 95% found once. Points on this clone: As yet, its antigen is unknown.

This clonotype was obtained from a human donor in good health. Sequenced: CD8+ T cells sorted from blood. The V gene is TRBV6-5, the J gene TRBJ2-1; D gene unclear. The CDR3 loop reads CASSLRQGVYNEQFF. CDR3 DNA: TGTGCCAGCAGTTTAAGACAAGGAGTATACAATGAGCAGTTCTTC.